This entry lists 9 T cell receptor beta chains sequenced from one sample in a study of PD-1 blockade in classical Hodgkin lymphoma. Patients all relapsed after autologous stem cell transplantation, and there was variation in brentuximab vedotin exposure. The table came from immunoSEQ multiplex PCR; TCRdb's copy has only in-frame clones and leaves some out. The sample consists of about 110,000 clones, 80% to 90% of them appearing once. Here the sequenced sample was peripheral blood mononuclear cells (PBMCs), taken before the second cycle of nivolumab. These receptors originate from a human donor with classical Hodgkin lymphoma.

This clone showed up just once. V and J are TRBV28 and TRBJ2-7, with D perhaps given as TRBD1 or TRBD2 (6 bases each). The germline V gene has CDR1 MDHEN and CDR2 SYDVKM. Trimming cost V 10 bases and J 2 bases, with 18 bases left between them. CDR3 length: 14 amino acids. Written as DNA, the CDR3 is TGTGCCACCGAAATCGCGGGACAAGCCTACGAGCAGTACTTC. Translated: CATEIAGQAYEQYF.

The V and J genes are TRBV21-1 and TRBJ1-1; TRBD1, as called in the table, went unchecked against the DNA. TRBV21-1 is a pseudogene. This CDR3 has 15 amino acids. CDR3 loop: CASSFIQGFDTEAFF. In DNA form, the CDR3 reads TGTGCCAGCAGCTTCATACAGGGGTTCGACACTGAAGCTTTCTTT.

The J gene is TRBJ1-2, the V gene TRBV11-3; D gene uncertain. Germline CDR1 is SGHNT and CDR2 is YENEEA. The CDR3 sequence is 12 residues long. V lost 1 base, J lost 5 bases, and 5 bases lay in between. For the CDR3, the DNA is TGTGCCAGCAGCTTAGTGGAATATGGCTACACCTTC. Protein sequence: CASSLVEYGYTF.

The rearrangement links TRBV18 to TRBJ2-7; 7 bases map to TRBD1. This CDR3 has 13 amino acids. Germline loops: CDR1 KGHSH, CDR2 LQKENI. Trimming took 8 bases from V and 3 from J; bases not matched to a gene: 7. CDR3 sequence: CASTRDRVYEQYF. The CDR3 region has the DNA TGTGCCAGCACCCGGGACAGAGTCTACGAGCAGTACTTC.

This chain uses TRBV19 with TRBJ2-1; D is perhaps TRBD2 (5 bases). Germline V gene lookup returns CDR1 LNHDA and CDR2 SQIVND (reference sequence). The CDR3 loop spans 11 amino acids. V was shortened by 4 bases and J by 8 bases, with 6 bases between the two germline ends. CDR3 in DNA: TGTGCCAGTAGTACCGGGGATGAGCAGTTCTTC. Amino acids: CASSTGDEQFF.

V and J are TRBV5-1 and TRBJ1-2, with 7 bases fitting TRBD1. Trimming at V came to 6 bases and at J to 3 bases, leaving 8 bases not matched to a gene. This CDR3 has 14 residues. Germline-derived CDR1 and CDR2 are SGHRS and YFSETQ. CDR3 sequence: CASTLRQGDYGYTF. CDR3 coding DNA: TGCGCCAGCACCTTACGACAGGGAGACTATGGCTACACCTTC.

V gene TRBV5-4 combines with J gene TRBJ1-2; D call uncertain. Per the germline V gene, CDR1 is SGHNT and CDR2 is YYREEE (reference sequence). With 4 bases removed from V and 2 bases from J, the gap between germline ends came to 6 bases. This CDR3 contains 12 residues. This CDR3 is CASSPGNYGYTF. In DNA, the CDR3 is TGTGCCAGCAGCCCTGGGAACTATGGCTACACCTTC.

The rearrangement uses TRBV5-1 and TRBJ2-1; D is tentatively TRBD1 or TRBD2 (5 bases each). The CDR3 totals 12 residues. Germline V gene lookup returns CDR1 SGHRS and CDR2 YFSETQ. V lost 1 base and J lost 9, with 8 bases in between. CDR3 DNA: TGCGCCAGCAGCTTGAAGGGGAGTGAGCAGTTCTTC. The encoded protein is CASSLKGSEQFF.

The gene calls are TRBV4-1 and TRBJ1-1; 9 positions agree with TRBD1. Germline V CDR1 and CDR2: MGHRA, YSYEKL. This CDR3 is built from 15 residues. J gave up 1 base and V 4 bases, and 4 bases lay outside the gene matches. CDR3 DNA: TGCGCCAGCAGCCTAGGGACAGGGTCGAACACTGAAGCTTTCTTT. Protein product: CASSLGTGSNTEAFF.